This T cell receptor beta chain was found in a study of shared clonotypes between healthy human individuals. Each cell subset's genomic DNA was divided evenly among several immunoSEQ plates. Sequencing was performed with immunoSEQ multiplex PCR; in TCRdb, only in-frame clones are kept and a portion is missing. The repertoire holds more than 2 million clones, with about 95% as singletons. Selected positively for CCR7 and CD45RO-negative, naive CD8 cells excluded terminally differentiated effector memory CD45RA+ cells. The trim removed 5 bases at V and 0 bases at J, leaving 14 bases unmatched. Germline V gives CDR1 LNHDA, CDR2 SQIVND (reference sequence). The CDR3 length is 18 residues.

J is TRBJ2-3 and V is TRBV19; 7 nucleotides line up with TRBD2. Sample: naive CD8+ T cells sorted from blood. The TCR comes from a man between 18 and 29 years old in good health. The CDR3 DNA sequence: TGTGCCAGTAGTTCCCTAGAGAGCGGGGATATTAGCACAGATACGCAGTATTTT. Its protein is CASSSLESGDISTDTQYF. Complete variable domain (other parts from reference TRBV19 and TRBJ2-3): DGGITQSPKYLFRKEGQNVTLSCEQNLNHDAMYWYRQDPGQGLRLIYYSQIVNDFQKGDIAEGYSVSREKKESFPLTVTSAQKNPTAFYLCASSSLESGDISTDTQYFGPGTRLTVL.